The TCR beta chain described here comes from a study of neoadjuvant anti-PD-1 for oral cavity cancer (dated by TCRdb to 2020 to 2022). Regarding the research as a whole: Before curative-intent surgical resection, most patients were given three to four biweekly doses of nivolumab at 3 mg/kg. The parent correlative cohort included some 13 patients, with an approximately 30% response rate. Patients without progression received a fourth nivolumab dose around day 43 and underwent definitive surgical resection on days 50-56. Responders were defined as patients with complete response, partial response or stable disease by RECIST 1.1; non-responders were defined as patients with progression. General conclusions and limits of the study: A higher pretreatment blood Treg/Th17 ratio correlated with both higher pretreatment blood TCRbeta clonality and lower post-treatment tumor TCRbeta clonality. TCR analyses included only a few patients per response group, and the authors called for larger cohorts for validation. Within PBMCs, T cell clonality (Gini index) was significantly higher in non-responders than responders after neoadjuvant nivolumab.

Via the germline V gene, CDR1 is SGHTA and CDR2 FQGNSA. The CDR3 measures 16 amino acids from cysteine to phenylalanine. The DNA shown is the 48-base CDR3, in frame from base 1. At the junction V is shortened by 1 base and J by 3 bases; bases outside the gene matches: 8. PBMC libraries used mostly about 0.5 ug of input genomic DNA for deep sequencing, with six replicates per sample. The immunoSEQ hsTCRbeta kit was used to prepare TCRbeta libraries, following the manufacturer's instructions. The completed libraries were mixed into a single pool at 3 nM, then sequenced with an Illumina NovaSeq 6000 S4 flow cell. Under the source paper's analysis protocol: The immunoSEQ Analyzer handled quality control and preprocessing of the raw data. The analysis was limited to productive rearrangements, and each clonotype was defined by a unique CDR3 amino acid sequence. Repertoire clonality was estimated as the Gini-Simpson index, which was calculated using the R package tcR. Student's t test was used to compare Gini indices, while Pearson correlation assessed associations with tumor size change. As stored in TCRdb, this immuneACCESS dataset retains in-frame rearrangements with V and J assigned. A fraction of the clones does not appear; measured against another copy, unresolved V genes explain less than half of the discrepancy, and the remainder lacks a known reason. Clonal size and the V and J genes are those of that table, whereas D and trimming came from the DNA. Across this sample there are roughly 15,000 clones, with approximately 72% seen only once. The top ten hold about 2.5% of the sample.

Comments on this clone: The clone's antigen remains unknown. Per-base quality was not reported, and no clone a single base away is much larger than it.

The sample's time point label, in plain terms: after neoadjuvant nivolumab, at surgical resection. Patients had been newly diagnosed with stage II-IVA oral cavity squamous cell carcinoma, and no prior systemic or radiation treatment had been given to the patients. The cohort was composed of patients with HPV-negative, locally advanced oral cavity squamous cell carcinoma. Peripheral blood mononuclear cells were analyzed directly, without maintenance or expansion in culture. The samples were obtained from a longitudinal correlative study of a single-arm phase II trial testing neoadjuvant nivolumab in oral cavity squamous cell carcinoma. Genomic DNA-based TCRbeta sequencing was performed on subject-matched pre- and post-treatment PBMCs and tumors from three responders and three non-responders. Peripheral blood mononuclear cells were collected before nivolumab treatment and were collected again after treatment, at the time of surgery. Genomic DNA was isolated from PBMCs using the Maxwell RSC DNA from Cells kit.

The sequence came from a person aged 35 to 85 with oral cavity squamous cell carcinoma. The V and J genes are TRBV7-2 and TRBJ2-7, with 8 bases in between that match TRBD2. The sample here was PBMCs, taken after nivolumab (anti-PD-1) treatment. Read as DNA, the sequence is TGTGCCAGCAGCTTAGTCCGGCTAGCGGGTAGCTACGAGCAGTACTTC. Its translation is CASSLVRLAGSYEQYF.